The present T cell receptor beta chain was sequenced within a study of T cell responses to AZD1222 COVID-19 vaccine. For the study at large: Combined were second doses at about 4 or about 12 weeks.

With regard to this clone: Its antigen is unidentified.

The table came from immunoSEQ multiplex PCR; TCRdb's copy has only in-frame clones and leaves some out. This sample has about 140,000 clones; over 90% occur once, and the top ten carry 1.6%. V lost 4 bases to trimming and J lost 7 bases, with 11 bases between them. The CDR3 length is 14 residues. From germline, CDR1 is KGHSH and CDR2 LQKENI. Study-wide results and caveats: It should be noted that donors were predominantly white British and more often female, and clonal diversity was possibly underestimated. Along spike, vaccine-associated CD4 TCRs were found throughout, with dominance at 160-218 and 743-854. The reported proportion of spike-specific TCRs targeting unmutated variant regions was nearly half.

The receptor comes from an adult in good health. The specimen comprised peripheral blood, sampled on day 0 of AZD1222 vaccination. The chain uses TRBV18 and TRBJ1-6, with TRBD1 as a possible D gene (5 bases). In DNA, the CDR3 is TGTGCCAGCTCACAGGGGTTTGGGAATTCACCCCTCCACTTT. Its protein is CASSQGFGNSPLHF.